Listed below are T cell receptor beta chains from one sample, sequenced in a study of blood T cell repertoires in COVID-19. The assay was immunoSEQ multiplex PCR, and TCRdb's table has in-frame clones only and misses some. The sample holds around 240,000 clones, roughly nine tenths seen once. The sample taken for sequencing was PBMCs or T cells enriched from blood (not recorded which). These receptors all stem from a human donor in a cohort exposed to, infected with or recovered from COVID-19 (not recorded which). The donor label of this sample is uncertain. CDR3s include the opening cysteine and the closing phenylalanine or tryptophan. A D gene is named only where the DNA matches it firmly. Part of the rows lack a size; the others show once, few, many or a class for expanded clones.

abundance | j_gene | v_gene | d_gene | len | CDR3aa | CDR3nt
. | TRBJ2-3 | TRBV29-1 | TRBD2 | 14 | CSVISGGASDTQYF | TGCAGCGTTATTAGCGGGGGGGCCTCAGATACGCAGTATTTT
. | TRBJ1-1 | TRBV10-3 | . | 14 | CAISESRGNTEAFF | TGTGCCATCAGTGAGTCCAGGGGGAACACTGAAGCTTTCTTT
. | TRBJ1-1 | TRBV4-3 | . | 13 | CASSQEANTEAFF | TGCGCCAGCAGCCAAGAGGCGAACACTGAAGCTTTCTTT
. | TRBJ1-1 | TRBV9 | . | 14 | CASSVDTMNTEAFF | TGTGCCAGCAGCGTAGACACAATGAACACTGAAGCTTTCTTT
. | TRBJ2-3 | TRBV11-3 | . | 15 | CASSSGKGSQRVQYF | TGTGCCAGCAGCTCAGGGAAGGGCTCCCAAAGGGTACAGTATTTT
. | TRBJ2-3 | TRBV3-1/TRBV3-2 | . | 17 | CASSQDRWGGPTDTQYF | TGTGCCAGCAGCCAAGATCGATGGGGGGGCCCCACAGATACGCAGTATTTT
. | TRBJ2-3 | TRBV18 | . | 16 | CASSPRTDQQGNTQYF | TGTGCCAGCTCACCGCGGACCGATCAACAGGGAAATACGCAGTATTTT
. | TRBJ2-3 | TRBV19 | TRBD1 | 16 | CASSTEGQGTPDTQYF | TGTGCCAGTAGTACCGAGGGACAGGGGACGCCAGATACGCAGTATTTT
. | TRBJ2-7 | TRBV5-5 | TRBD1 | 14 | CASSLRAQGYEQYF | TGTGCCAGCAGCTTGAGGGCACAGGGGTACGAGCAGTACTTC
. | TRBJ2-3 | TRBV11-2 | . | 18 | CASRFGASDGRRTDTQYF | TGTGCCAGCAGGTTTGGGGCCTCCGATGGCCGCCGCACAGATACGCAGTATTTT
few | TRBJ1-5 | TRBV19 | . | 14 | CASGLHNSNQPQHF | TGTGCCAGTGGACTGCATAATAGCAATCAGCCCCAGCATTTT
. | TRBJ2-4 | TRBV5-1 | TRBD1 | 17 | CASSLGTGVLAKNIQYF | TGCGCCAGCAGCTTGGGGACAGGGGTTTTAGCCAAAAACATTCAGTACTTC
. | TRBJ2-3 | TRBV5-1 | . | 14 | CASSPQTAADTQYF | TGCGCCAGCAGCCCTCAGACGGCGGCAGATACGCAGTATTTT
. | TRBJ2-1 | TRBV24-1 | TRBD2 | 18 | CATSGGLAGGPKYNEQFF | TGTGCCACCAGTGGCGGACTAGCGGGGGGGCCGAAATACAATGAGCAGTTCTTC
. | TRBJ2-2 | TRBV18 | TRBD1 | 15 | CASSLGQGAPGELFF | TGTGCCAGCTCACTGGGACAGGGGGCACCCGGGGAGCTGTTTTTT
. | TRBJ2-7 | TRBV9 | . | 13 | CASSVAGSDEQYF | TGTGCCAGCAGCGTAGCCGGCAGCGACGAGCAGTACTTC
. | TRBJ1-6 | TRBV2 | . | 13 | CASSAAVRSPLHF | TGTGCCAGCAGCGCCGCGGTACGTTCACCCCTCCACTTT
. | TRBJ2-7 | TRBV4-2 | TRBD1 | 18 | CASSHSGTGSGLSYEQYF | TGTGCCAGCAGCCATTCCGGGACAGGGAGCGGATTATCCTACGAGCAGTACTTC
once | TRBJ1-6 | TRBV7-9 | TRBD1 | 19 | CASSLVHSRDSFYRSPLHF | TGTGCCAGCAGCTTAGTCCATTCCCGGGACAGTTTTTATCGTTCACCCCTCCACTTT
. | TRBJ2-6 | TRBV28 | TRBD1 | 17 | CASSAIQGAGGANVLTF | TGTGCCAGCAGTGCCATCCAGGGGGCGGGTGGGGCCAACGTCCTGACTTTC
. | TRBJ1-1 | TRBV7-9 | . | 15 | CASSPQGQPNTEAFF | TGTGCCAGCAGCCCCCAAGGACAGCCGAACACTGAAGCTTTCTTT
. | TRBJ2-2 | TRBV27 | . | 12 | CASSPSTGELFF | TGTGCCAGCAGCCCCAGCACCGGGGAGCTGTTTTTT
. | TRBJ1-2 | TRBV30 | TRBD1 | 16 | CAWSTPQGQGFYGYTF | TGTGCCTGGAGTACCCCCCAGGGACAGGGGTTCTATGGCTACACCTTC
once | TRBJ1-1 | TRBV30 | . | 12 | CASLGGGTEAFF | TGTGCCTCTCTCGGAGGAGGGACTGAAGCTTTCTTT
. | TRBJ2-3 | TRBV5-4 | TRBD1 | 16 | CASSLSTGGHTDTQYF | TGTGCCAGCAGCCTCAGTACAGGGGGCCACACAGATACGCAGTATTTT
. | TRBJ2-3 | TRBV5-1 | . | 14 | CASSAQGVTDTQYF | TGCGCCAGCAGCGCACAAGGGGTTACAGATACGCAGTATTTT
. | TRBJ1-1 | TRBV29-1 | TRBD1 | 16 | CSVDRDRGPMNTEAFF | TGCAGCGTTGATCGGGACAGGGGGCCTATGAACACTGAAGCTTTCTTT
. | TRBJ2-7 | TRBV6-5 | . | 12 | CASSSNGYEQYF | TGTGCCAGCAGTTCCAACGGCTACGAGCAGTACTTC
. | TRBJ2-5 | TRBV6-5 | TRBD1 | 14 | CASSYGTGEETQYF | TGTGCCAGCAGTTACGGGACAGGGGAAGAGACCCAGTACTTC
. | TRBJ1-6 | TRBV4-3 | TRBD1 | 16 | CASSQYHRGDNSPLHF | TGCGCCAGCAGCCAGTATCACAGGGGAGATAATTCACCCCTCCACTTT
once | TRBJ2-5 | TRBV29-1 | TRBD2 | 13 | CSVAVVGGETQYF | TGCAGCGTCGCCGTTGTGGGGGGGGAGACCCAGTACTTC
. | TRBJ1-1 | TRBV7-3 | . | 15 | CASSLTHRTDTEAFF | TGTGCCAGCAGCTTAACTCACAGGACGGACACTGAAGCTTTCTTT
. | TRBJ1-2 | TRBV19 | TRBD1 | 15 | CASLSTEQGKYGYTF | TGTGCCAGTCTCTCTACCGAACAGGGGAAGTATGGCTACACCTTC
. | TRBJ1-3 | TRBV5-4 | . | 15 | CASSFQGARGNTIYF | TGTGCCAGCAGCTTCCAGGGCGCGAGAGGAAACACCATATATTTT
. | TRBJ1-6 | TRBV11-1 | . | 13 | CASSSTDNSPLHF | TGTGCCAGCAGCTCGACAGACAATTCACCCCTCCACTTT
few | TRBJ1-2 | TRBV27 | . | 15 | CASSLMAGRNYGYTF | TGTGCCAGCAGTTTAATGGCAGGGCGGAACTATGGCTACACCTTC
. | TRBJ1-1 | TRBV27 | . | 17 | CASSLSRGGVPNTEAFF | TGTGCCAGCAGTTTATCGAGGGGCGGGGTACCAAACACTGAAGCTTTCTTT
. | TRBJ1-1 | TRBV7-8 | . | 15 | CASSLETLGNTEAFF | TGTGCCAGCAGCTTAGAGACATTAGGAAACACTGAAGCTTTCTTT
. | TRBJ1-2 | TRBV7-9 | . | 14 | CASSLDAAAAGYTF | TGTGCCAGCAGCTTAGACGCGGCCGCGGCTGGCTACACCTTC
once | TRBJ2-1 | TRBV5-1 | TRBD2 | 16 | CASSPGGTSGSNEQFF | TGCGCCAGCAGCCCCGGAGGGACTAGCGGGAGCAATGAGCAGTTCTTC
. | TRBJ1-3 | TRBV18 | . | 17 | CASSPRDGASSGNTIYF | TGTGCCAGCTCACCGCGCGACGGAGCCTCCTCTGGAAACACCATATATTTT
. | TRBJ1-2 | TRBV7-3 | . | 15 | CASSLTNQGNYGYTF | TGTGCCAGCAGCTTAACGAATCAGGGGAACTATGGCTACACCTTC
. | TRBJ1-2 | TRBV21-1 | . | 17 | CASSVTFGDSANYGYTF | TGTGCCAGCAGTGTCACATTCGGGGATTCAGCTAACTATGGCTACACCTTC
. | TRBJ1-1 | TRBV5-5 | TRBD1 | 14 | CASTRGQGGTEAFF | TGTGCCAGCACCCGAGGACAGGGGGGCACTGAAGCTTTCTTT
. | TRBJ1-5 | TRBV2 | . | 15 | CASSRDRSGNQPQHF | TGTGCCAGCAGCCGAGACAGGAGCGGCAATCAGCCCCAGCATTTT
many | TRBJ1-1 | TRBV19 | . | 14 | CASSLTGRNTEAFF | TGTGCCAGTAGTTTGACAGGCAGGAACACTGAAGCTTTCTTT